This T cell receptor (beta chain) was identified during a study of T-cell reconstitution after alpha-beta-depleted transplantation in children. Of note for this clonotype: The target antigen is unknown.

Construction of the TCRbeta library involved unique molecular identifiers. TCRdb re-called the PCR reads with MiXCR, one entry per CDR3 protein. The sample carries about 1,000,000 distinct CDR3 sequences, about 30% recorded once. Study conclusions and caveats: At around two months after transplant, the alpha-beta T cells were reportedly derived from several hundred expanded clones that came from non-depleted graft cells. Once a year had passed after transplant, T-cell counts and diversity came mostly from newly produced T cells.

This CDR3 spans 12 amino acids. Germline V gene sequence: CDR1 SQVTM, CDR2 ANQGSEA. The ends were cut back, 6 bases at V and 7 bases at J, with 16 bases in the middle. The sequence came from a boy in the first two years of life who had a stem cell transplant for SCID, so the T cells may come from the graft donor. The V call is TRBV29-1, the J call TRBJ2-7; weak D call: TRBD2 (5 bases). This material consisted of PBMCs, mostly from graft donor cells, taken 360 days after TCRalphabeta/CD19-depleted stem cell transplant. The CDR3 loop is CSVEGGVGEQYF. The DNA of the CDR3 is TGCAGCGTCGAGGGTGGAGTGGGGGAGCAGTACTTC.